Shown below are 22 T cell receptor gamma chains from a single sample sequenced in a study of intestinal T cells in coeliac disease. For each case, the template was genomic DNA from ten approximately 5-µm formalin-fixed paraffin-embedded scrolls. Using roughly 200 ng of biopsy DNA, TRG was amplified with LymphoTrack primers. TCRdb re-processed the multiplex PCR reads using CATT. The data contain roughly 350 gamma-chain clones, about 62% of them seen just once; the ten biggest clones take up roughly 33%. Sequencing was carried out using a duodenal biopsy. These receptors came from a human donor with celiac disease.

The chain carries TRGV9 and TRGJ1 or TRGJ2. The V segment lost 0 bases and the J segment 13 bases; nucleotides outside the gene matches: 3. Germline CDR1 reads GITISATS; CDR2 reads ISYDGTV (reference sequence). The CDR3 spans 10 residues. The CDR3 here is CALWEVRKLF. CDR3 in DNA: TGTGCCTTGTGGGAGGTGCGTAAACTCTTT.

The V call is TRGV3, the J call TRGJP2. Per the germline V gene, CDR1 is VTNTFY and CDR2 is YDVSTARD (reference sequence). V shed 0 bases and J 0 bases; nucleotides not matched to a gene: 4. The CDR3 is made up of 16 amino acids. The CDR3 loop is CATWDRPNSSDWIKTF. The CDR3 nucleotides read TGTGCCACCTGGGACAGGCCCAATAGTAGTGATTGGATCAAGACGTTT.

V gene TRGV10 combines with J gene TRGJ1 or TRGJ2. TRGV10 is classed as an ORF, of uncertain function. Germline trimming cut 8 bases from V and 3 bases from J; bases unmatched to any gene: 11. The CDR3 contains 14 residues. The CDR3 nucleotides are TGTGCTGCGTGGGATTTTAGGGGTTATTATAAGAAACTCTTT. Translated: CAAWDFRGYYKKLF.

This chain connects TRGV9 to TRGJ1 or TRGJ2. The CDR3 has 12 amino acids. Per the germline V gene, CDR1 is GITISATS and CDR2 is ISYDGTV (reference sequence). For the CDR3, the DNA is TGTGCTTGTGGGTGGGCGGCCGTAAAGAAACTCTTT. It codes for CACGWAAVKKLF.

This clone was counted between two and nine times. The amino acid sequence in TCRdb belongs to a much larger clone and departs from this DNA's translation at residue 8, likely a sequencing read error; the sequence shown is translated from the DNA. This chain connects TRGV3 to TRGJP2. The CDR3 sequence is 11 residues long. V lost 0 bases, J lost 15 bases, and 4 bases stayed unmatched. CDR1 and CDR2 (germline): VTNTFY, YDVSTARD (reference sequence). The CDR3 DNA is TGTGCCACCTGGGACAGGGTGGTCAAGACGTTT. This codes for CATWDRVVKTF.

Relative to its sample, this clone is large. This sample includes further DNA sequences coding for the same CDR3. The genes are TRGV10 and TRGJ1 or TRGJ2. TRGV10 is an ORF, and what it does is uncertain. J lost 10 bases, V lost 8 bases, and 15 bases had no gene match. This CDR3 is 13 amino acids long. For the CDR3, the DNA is TGTGCTGCGTGGGAGGACGCAAACTCAAAGAAACTCTTT. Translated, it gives CAAWEDANSKKLF.

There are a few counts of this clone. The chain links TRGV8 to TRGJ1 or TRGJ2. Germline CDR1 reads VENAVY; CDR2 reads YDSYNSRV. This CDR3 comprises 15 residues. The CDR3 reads CAPGLSSGNYYKKLF. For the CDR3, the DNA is TGTGCACCTGGGTTAAGCTCGGGCAATTATTATAAGAAACTCTTT.

CDR3 region: CAALLRVKTF. Here the CDR3 DNA reads TGTGCTGCGCTACTTCGAGTCAAGACGTTT. V usage is TRGV10 and J usage is TRGJP2. TRGV10 is filed as an ORF, its function uncertain. This CDR3 has 10 amino acids. Trimming took 11 bases from V and 15 from J; bases not matched to a gene: 10.

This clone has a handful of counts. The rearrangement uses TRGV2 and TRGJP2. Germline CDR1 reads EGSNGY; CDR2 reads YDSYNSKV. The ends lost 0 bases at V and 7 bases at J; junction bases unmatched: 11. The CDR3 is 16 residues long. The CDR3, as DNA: TGTGCCACCTGGGACGGGCATATCGTAGTTGATTGGATCAAGACGTTT. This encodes CATWDGHIVVDWIKTF.

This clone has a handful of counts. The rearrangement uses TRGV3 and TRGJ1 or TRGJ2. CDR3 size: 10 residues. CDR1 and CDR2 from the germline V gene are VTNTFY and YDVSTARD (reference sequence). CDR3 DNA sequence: TGTGCGGGGCATTATTATAAGAAACTCTTT. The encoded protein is CAGHYYKKLF.

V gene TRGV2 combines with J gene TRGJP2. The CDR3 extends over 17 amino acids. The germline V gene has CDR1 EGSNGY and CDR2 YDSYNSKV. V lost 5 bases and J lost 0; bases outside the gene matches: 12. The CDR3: CATWGRAGDSSDWIKTF. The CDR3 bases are TGTGCCACCTGGGGACGGGCCGGGGATAGTAGTGATTGGATCAAGACGTTT.

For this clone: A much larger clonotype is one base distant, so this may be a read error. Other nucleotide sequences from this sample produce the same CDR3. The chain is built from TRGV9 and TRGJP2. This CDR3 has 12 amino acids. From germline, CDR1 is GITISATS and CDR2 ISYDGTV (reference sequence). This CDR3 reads CALWGRFWIKTF. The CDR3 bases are TGTGCCTTATGGGGTCGGTTTTGGATCAAGACGTTT.

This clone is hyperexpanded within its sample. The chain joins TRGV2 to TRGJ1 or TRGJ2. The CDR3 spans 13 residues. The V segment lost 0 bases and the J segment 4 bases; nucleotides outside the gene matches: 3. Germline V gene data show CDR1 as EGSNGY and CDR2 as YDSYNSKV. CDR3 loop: CATWDGQYYKKLF. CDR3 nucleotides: TGTGCCACCTGGGACGGGCAATATTATAAGAAACTCTTT.

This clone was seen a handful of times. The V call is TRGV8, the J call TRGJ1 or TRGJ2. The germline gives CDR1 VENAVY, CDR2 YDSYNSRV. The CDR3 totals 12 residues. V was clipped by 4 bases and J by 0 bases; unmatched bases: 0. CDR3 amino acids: CATWENYYKKLF. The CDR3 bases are TGTGCCACCTGGGAGAATTATTATAAGAAACTCTTT.

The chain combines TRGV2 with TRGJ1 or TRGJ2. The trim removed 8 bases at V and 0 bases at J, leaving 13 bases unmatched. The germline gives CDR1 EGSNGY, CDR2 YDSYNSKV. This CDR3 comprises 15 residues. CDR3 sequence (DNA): TGTGCCACCTTGGGACGGGCGCGGAATTATTATAAGAAACTCTTT. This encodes CATLGRARNYYKKLF.

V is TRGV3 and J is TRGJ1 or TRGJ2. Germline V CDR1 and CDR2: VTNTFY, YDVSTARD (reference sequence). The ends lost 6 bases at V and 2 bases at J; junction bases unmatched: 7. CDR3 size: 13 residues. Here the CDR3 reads CATWYFDYYKKLF. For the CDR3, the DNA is TGTGCCACCTGGTACTTCGATTATTATAAGAAACTCTTT.

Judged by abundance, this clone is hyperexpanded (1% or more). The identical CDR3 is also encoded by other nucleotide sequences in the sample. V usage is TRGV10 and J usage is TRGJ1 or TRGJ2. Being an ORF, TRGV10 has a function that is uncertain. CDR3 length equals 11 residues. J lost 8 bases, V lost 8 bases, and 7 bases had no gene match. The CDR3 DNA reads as TGTGCTGCGTGGGATACCGATAAGAAACTCTTT. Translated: CAAWDTDKKLF.

CDR3 in amino acids: CATWDLVISKLF. CDR3 nucleotide sequence: TGTGCCACCTGGGATTTAGTTATAAGTAAACTCTTT. V usage is TRGV4 and J usage is TRGJ1 or TRGJ2. Germline CDR1 reads EGSTGY; CDR2 reads YDSYTSSV. Trimming at V came to 3 bases and at J to 13 bases, leaving 12 bases not matched to a gene. The CDR3 sequence is 12 residues long.

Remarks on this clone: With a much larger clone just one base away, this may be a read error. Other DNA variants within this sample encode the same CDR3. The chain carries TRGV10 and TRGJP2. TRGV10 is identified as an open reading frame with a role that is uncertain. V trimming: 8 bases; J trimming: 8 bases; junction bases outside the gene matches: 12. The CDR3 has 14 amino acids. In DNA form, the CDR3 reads TGTGCTGCGTGGGAACTACCTAGCGATTGGATCAAGACGTTT. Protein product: CAAWELPSDWIKTF.

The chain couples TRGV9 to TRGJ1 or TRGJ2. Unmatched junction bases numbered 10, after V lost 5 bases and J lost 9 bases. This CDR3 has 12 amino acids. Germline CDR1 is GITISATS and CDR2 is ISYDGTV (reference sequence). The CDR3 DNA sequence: TGTGCCTTGTGGGGTGGCGGCCGTAAGAAACTCTTT. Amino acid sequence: CALWGGGRKKLF.

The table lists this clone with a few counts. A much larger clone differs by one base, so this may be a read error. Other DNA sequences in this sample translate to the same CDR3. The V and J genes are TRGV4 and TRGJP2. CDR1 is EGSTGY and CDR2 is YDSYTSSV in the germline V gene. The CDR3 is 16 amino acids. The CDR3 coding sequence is TGCGCCACCTGGCCCAGCCCTTATAGTAGTGATTGGATCAAGACGTTT. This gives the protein CATWPSPYSSDWIKTF.

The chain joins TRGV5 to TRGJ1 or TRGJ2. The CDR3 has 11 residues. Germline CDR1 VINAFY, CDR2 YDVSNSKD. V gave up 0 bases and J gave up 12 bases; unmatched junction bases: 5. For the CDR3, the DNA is TGTGCCACCTGGGACAGGCAGGGGAAACTCTTT. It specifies CATWDRQGKLF.